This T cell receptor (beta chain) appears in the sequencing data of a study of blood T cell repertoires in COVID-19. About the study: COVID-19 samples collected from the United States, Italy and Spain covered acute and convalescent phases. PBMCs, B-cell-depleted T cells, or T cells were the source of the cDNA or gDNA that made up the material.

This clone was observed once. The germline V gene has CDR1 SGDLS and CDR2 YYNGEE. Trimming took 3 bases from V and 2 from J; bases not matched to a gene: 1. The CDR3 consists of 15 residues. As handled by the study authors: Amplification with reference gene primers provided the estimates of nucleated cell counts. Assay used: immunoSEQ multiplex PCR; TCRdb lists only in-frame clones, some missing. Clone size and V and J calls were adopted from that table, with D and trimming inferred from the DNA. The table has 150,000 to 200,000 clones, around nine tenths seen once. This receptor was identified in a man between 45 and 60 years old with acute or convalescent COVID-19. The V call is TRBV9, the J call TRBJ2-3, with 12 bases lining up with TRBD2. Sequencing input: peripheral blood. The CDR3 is CASSGTSGITDTQYF. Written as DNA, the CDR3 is TGTGCCAGCAGCGGGACTAGCGGGATCACAGATACGCAGTATTTT.